This TCR beta chain was retrieved from a study of blood T cell repertoires in COVID-19. Study context: Samples came from the United States, Italy and Spain, spanning acute and convalescent COVID-19. From T cells, B-cell-depleted T cells, or PBMCs came the material, which was cDNA or gDNA.

Methods used by the authors: For nucleated cells, counts were estimated from reference gene primer amplification. Data came from immunoSEQ multiplex PCR; TCRdb stores just in-frame clones and leaves some out. The D gene and trimming were derived from the DNA, and the V and J assignments and clone size from that table. The data contain approximately 170,000 clones, roughly nine tenths of them singletons. The source material was peripheral blood. The receptor's source is a woman between 65 and 79 years old with acute or convalescent COVID-19.

CDR3 in amino acids: CAWSGSILTTNEKLFF. In DNA, the CDR3 is TGTGCCTGGTCGGGATCCATACTTACAACTAATGAAAAACTGTTTTTT. The chain joins TRBV30 to TRBJ1-4; D gene ambiguous. The V end lost 5 bases, the J end lost 0 bases, and 16 bases lay between the germline ends. The CDR3 contains 16 residues. The germline V gene has CDR1 GTSNPN and CDR2 SVGIG (reference sequence).